Listed below are T cell receptor beta chains from one sample, sequenced in a study of T cell repertoires in cytomegalovirus infection. What these receptors recognize is not known. TCRdb called the reads again in MiXCR, with one record for every CDR3 protein. The data contain 650,000 to 900,000 distinct CDR3 sequences, about 29% of them seen just once; the ten biggest clones take up about 12%. Sequences were derived from cultured CD8+ T cells from PBMCs, sampled from culture after CMV antigen stimulation. Receptor source: a human donor in good health (CMV status not recorded). Some clones in this sample may be carry-over from other donors' samples. Both conserved end residues are part of each CDR3. D genes are given only for firm matches. Clone size, where shown, is once, few, many, or a class for clones that have expanded.

.,TRBV28,TRBJ2-3,.,TGTGCCAGCAGTCAGGGTGAATTGGTTGGAGATACGCAGTATTTT,CASSQGELVGDTQYF
few,TRBV28,TRBJ2-3,.,TGTGCCAGCAGTTTAAGGGGGGTGGGAGATACGCAGTATTTT,CASSLRGVGDTQYF
.,TRBV18,TRBJ1-2,TRBD1,TGTGCCAGCTCACCAAGGGCAGGGGGCAACCCACAAAACTATGGCTACACCTTC,CASSPRAGGNPQNYGYTF
.,TRBV7-6,TRBJ1-6,.,TGTGCCAGCAGCGATCCCGATGGCCAGGGACTCAATTCACCCCTCCACTTT,CASSDPDGQGLNSPLHF
.,TRBV12-3/TRBV12-4,TRBJ1-5,TRBD1,TGTGCCAGCAGTTCGTCCGGGACAGGGTATCAGCCCCAGCATTTT,CASSSSGTGYQPQHF
.,TRBV20-1,TRBJ2-1,.,TGCAGTGCTAGAGTCATGGGGGCGGGGCGATACAATGAGCAGTTCTTC,CSARVMGAGRYNEQFF
few,TRBV12-3/TRBV12-4,TRBJ1-5,.,TGTGCCAGCAGTTTCGACGGTGGCAATCAGCCCCAGCATTTT,CASSFDGGNQPQHF
.,TRBV15,TRBJ1-4,.,TGTGCCACCAGCGCTTACGGGAGGCTTGATGAAAAACTGTTTTTT,CATSAYGRLDEKLFF
.,TRBV29-1,TRBJ1-2,.,TGCAGCGTTGAACGGAGGACAGTTGATGGCTACACCTTC,CSVERRTVDGYTF
.,TRBV4-2,TRBJ1-3,.,TGTGCCAGCAGCCCAAACACCATATATTTT,CASSPNTIYF
.,TRBV6-7,TRBJ2-5,TRBD2,TGTCCCAGCAGTTACTCGATCCCCCGACTAGCGGGGGACCAAGAGACCCAGTACTTC,CPSSYSIPRLAGDQETQYF
few,TRBV19,TRBJ2-3,TRBD2,TGTGCCAGTAGTATGAGGCTAGCGGGGGCCTCTACGCAGTATTTT,CASSMRLAGASTQYF
many,TRBV6-5,TRBJ2-1,.,TGTGCCAGCAGTTACTCCCGTGGGGTGAGCTCCTACAATGAGCAGTTCTTC,CASSYSRGVSSYNEQFF
few,TRBV7-9,TRBJ1-1,TRBD1,TGTGCCAGCAGCTCCTGGACAGGGGAAAGGACTGAAGCTTTCTTT,CASSSWTGERTEAFF
few,TRBV19,TRBJ2-1,TRBD2,TGTGCCAGTAGTATTGGGACTAGCTCTAATGAGCAGTTCTTC,CASSIGTSSNEQFF
few,TRBV5-1,TRBJ1-1,TRBD1,TGCGCCAGCAGCTACAGGGGGCTAGAGACTGAAGCTTTCTTT,CASSYRGLETEAFF
few,TRBV7-9,TRBJ2-3,TRBD2,TGTGCCAGCAGCCCAGCGGGGTGGGCAGATACGCAGTATTTT,CASSPAGWADTQYF
few,TRBV7-6,TRBJ2-7,.,TGTGCCAGCAGCTCCTCGAACTCCTACGAGCAGTACTTC,CASSSSNSYEQYF
.,TRBV14,TRBJ2-3,.,TGTGCCAGCAGCCAATTTCCCCAGGGTTTAGATACGCAGTATTTT,CASSQFPQGLDTQYF
few,TRBV6-5,TRBJ2-5,TRBD2,TGTGCCAGCACCCCCGTACACTCCCCAATCGGACTAGATGGAGAGACCCAGTACTTC,CASTPVHSPIGLDGETQYF
many,TRBV7-9,TRBJ1-1,.,TGTGCCAGCAGCTTGACAGTCATGAACACTGAAGCTTTCTTT,CASSLTVMNTEAFF
.,TRBV12-3/TRBV12-4,TRBJ2-7,.,TGTGCCAGCAGTTTAGCCGGGGAGAGCTCCTACGAGCAGTACTTC,CASSLAGESSYEQYF
.,TRBV20-1,TRBJ1-2,TRBD1,TGCAGTGAAAGGGACAGGGTTTTCTATGGCTACACCTTC,CSERDRVFYGYTF
.,TRBV6-5,TRBJ1-2,.,TGTGCCAGCAGTTATCCCGGGGCCCCGGCCCTCTATGGCTACACCTTC,CASSYPGAPALYGYTF
.,TRBV27,TRBJ2-1,TRBD2,TGTGCCAGCAGTTTAGGTCTAGCGGGGGGCCCAAGACGTCATGAGCAGTTCTTC,CASSLGLAGGPRRHEQFF
few,TRBV6-1,TRBJ1-1,TRBD1,TGTGCCAGCAGTGAAAATGAGGGACAGGAGGCTTTCTTT,CASSENEGQEAFF
few,TRBV27,TRBJ1-2,.,TGTGCCAGCAGTCCGGGACTCCTATATGGCTACACCTTC,CASSPGLLYGYTF
few,TRBV4-1,TRBJ1-1,.,TGCGCCAGCAGCCAAGGGCCAGGGGCGCTCACTGAAGCTTTCTTT,CASSQGPGALTEAFF
few,TRBV7-9,TRBJ1-6,.,TGTGCCAGCAGCTTATCAGCAGGTTTTTCACCCCTCCACTTT,CASSLSAGFSPLHF
.,TRBV6-2/TRBV6-3,TRBJ2-1,TRBD1,TGTGCCAGCAGTTCACCGGGACAGGGGGCGTTCGGGCAGTTCTTC,CASSSPGQGAFGQFF
.,TRBV2,TRBJ2-3,TRBD2,TGTGCCACACCATTGACTAGCGGGGACACAGATACGCAGTATTTT,CATPLTSGDTDTQYF
many,TRBV19,TRBJ1-1,.,TGTGCCAGTAGGCCAGGGGACACTGAAGCTTTCTTT,CASRPGDTEAFF
.,TRBV19,TRBJ1-2,.,TGTGCCAGTAACCTGGGACCGATAGATGGCTACACCTTC,CASNLGPIDGYTF
.,TRBV6-2/TRBV6-3,TRBJ1-1,.,TGTGCCAGCAGTTACCCCGAAAGGAGCACTGAAGCTTTCTTT,CASSYPERSTEAFF
.,TRBV7-9,TRBJ2-1,.,TGTGCCAGCAGCTTCCCAGGGGGGGCGTCCGCGACTGAGCAGTTCTTC,CASSFPGGASATEQFF
many,TRBV7-6,TRBJ2-1,TRBD2,TGTGCCAGCAGCTTAAGACTAGCGGGGGCCTACAATGAGCAGTTCTTC,CASSLRLAGAYNEQFF
few,TRBV10-1,TRBJ2-7,TRBD2,TGCGCCAGCAGCCCCGGGACTAGCGGGGGAGTAGTCTACGAGCAGTACTTC,CASSPGTSGGVVYEQYF
few,TRBV7-9,TRBJ2-1,TRBD2,TGTGCCAGCAGCTTAACAGCGGGGGGGCATAATGAGCAGTTCTTC,CASSLTAGGHNEQFF
many,TRBV7-6,TRBJ2-1,TRBD2,TGTGCCAGCAGCCCTTCGCGGGGGGAGTACAATGAGCAGTTCTTC,CASSPSRGEYNEQFF
.,TRBV6-5,TRBJ2-7,.,TGTGCCAGCAGTTCCGGAGGGGGCCTCTTCGAGCAGTACTTC,CASSSGGGLFEQYF